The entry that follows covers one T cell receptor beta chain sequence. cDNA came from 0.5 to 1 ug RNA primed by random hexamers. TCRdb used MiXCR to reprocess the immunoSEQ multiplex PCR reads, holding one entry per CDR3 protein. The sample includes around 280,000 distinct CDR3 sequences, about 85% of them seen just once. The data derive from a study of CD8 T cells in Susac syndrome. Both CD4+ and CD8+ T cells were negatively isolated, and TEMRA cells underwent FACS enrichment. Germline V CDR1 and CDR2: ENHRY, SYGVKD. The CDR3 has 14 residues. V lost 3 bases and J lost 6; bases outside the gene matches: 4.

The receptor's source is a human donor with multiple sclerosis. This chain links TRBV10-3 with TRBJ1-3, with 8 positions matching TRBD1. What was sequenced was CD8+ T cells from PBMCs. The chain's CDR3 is CAISDDRGPNTIYF. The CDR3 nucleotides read TGTGCCATCAGTGACGACAGGGGCCCAAACACCATATATTTT.